The 6 T cell receptor beta chains below were found in one sample sequenced in a study of CD8 T cells in ankylosing spondylitis (dated by TCRdb to 2017 to 2019). To prepare the library, 5' RACE was applied. The sequencing machine was an Illumina HiSeq 2500. Through fastp at Q25 and MiXCR, TCRdb rebuilt clones from the public reads, retaining in-frame beta chains. Duplicate CDR3 protein sequences are folded into a single record with the most common DNA and genes. In all, the sample holds 150,000 to 200,000 distinct CDR3 sequences, and roughly 10% of those were seen once. The ten largest make up roughly 29% of the sample. Specimen: blood, either unsorted or a sorted T cell fraction (not recorded which). The receptor source for this set is a male donor with ankylosing spondylitis or in good health (not recorded which).

This clonotype showed up many times. V gene TRBV12-3 or TRBV12-4 combines with J gene TRBJ2-3; D remains ambiguous. The CDR3 loop spans 12 amino acids. The V end lost 5 bases, the J end lost 6 bases, and 9 bases lay between the germline ends. The CDR3 DNA sequence: TGTGCCAGCAGTGGTTTTAGGGATACGCAGTATTTT. Protein: CASSGFRDTQYF.

This clonotype turned up a few times. The CDR3 spells CAISEPATVTDTQYF. The CDR3 DNA is TGTGCCATCAGTGAGCCCGCCACCGTGACAGATACGCAGTATTTT. This sequence joins TRBV10-3 and TRBJ2-3; D is ambiguous. Germline CDR1 and CDR2: ENHRY and SYGVKD. This CDR3 comprises 15 residues. V was cut by 2 bases and J by 3 bases, with 12 bases left in between.

This clonotype was seen only a few times. V usage is TRBV24-1 and J usage is TRBJ2-1, with 13 positions matching TRBD2. Germline V lookup: CDR1 KGHDR, CDR2 SFDVKD. This CDR3 is built from 18 residues. The V segment lost 3 bases and the J segment 2 bases; nucleotides outside the gene matches: 6. Here the CDR3 reads CATSDHLTSGGTYNEQFF. The CDR3 DNA reads TGTGCCACCAGTGATCATTTGACTAGCGGGGGGACCTACAATGAGCAGTTCTTC.

This clonotype was picked up a small number of times. The chain is built from TRBV29-1 and TRBJ2-2; 8 bases match TRBD2. CDR1 and CDR2 (germline): SQVTM, ANQGSEA. The CDR3 spans 14 residues. Trimming cost V 1 base and J 3 bases; bases outside gene matches: 1. Here the CDR3 reads CSVEGGLDTGELFF. For the CDR3, the DNA is TGCAGCGTTGAAGGGGGACTAGACACCGGGGAGCTGTTTTTT.

In the case of this clonotype: A much larger clone lies one base from this, so it may be a read error. This chain links TRBV5-6 with TRBJ2-7; TRBD1 matches 8 bases. The CDR3 has 15 amino acids. After removal of 2 bases from V and 3 bases from J, the junction contained 7 bases not matched to a gene. Germline V gives CDR1 SGHDT, CDR2 YYEEEE. Written as DNA, the CDR3 is TGTGCCAGCAGCTTAATCGGGACAGGAGTCTACGAGCAGTACTTC. Translated: CASSLIGTGVYEQYF.

This clonotype was seen at least ten times. This sequence joins TRBV3-1 and TRBJ2-3; D not resolved. Germline CDR1 LGHDT, CDR2 YNNKEL (reference sequence). The CDR3 runs to 14 residues. V lost 5 bases and J 1 base, leaving 10 bases between the germline ends. CDR3 sequence reads: CASSEDHGTDTQYF. The CDR3 DNA reads TGTGCCAGCAGCGAGGACCATGGCACAGATACGCAGTATTTT.